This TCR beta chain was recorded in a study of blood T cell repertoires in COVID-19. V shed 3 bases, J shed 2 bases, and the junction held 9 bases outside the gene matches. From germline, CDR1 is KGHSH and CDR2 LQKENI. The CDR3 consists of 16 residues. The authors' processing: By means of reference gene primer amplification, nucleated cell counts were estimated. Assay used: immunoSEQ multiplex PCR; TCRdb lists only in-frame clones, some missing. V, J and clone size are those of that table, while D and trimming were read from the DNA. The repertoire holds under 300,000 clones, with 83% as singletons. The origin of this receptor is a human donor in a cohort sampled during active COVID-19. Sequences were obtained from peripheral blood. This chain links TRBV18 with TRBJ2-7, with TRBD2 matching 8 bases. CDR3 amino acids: CASSPLLRLAPYEQYF. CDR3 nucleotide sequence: TGTGCCAGCTCACCCCTTCTCAGACTAGCGCCCTACGAGCAGTACTTC.